This T cell receptor beta chain was identified in a study of blood T cell repertoires in COVID-19. In the study overall: Whether acute or convalescent, the COVID-19 samples came from the United States, Italy and Spain.

The germline gives CDR1 SEHNR, CDR2 FQNEAQ (reference sequence). V lost 6 bases and J 2 bases, leaving 11 bases between the germline ends. CDR3 length: 13 residues. Generated by immunoSEQ multiplex PCR, the TCRdb table keeps only in-frame clones and is missing some. The top ten clones hold approximately 12% of a sample with about 70,000 clones, approximately 86% of them seen once. The rearrangement links TRBV7-9 to TRBJ2-7; D is perhaps TRBD1 (6 bases). The receptor was derived from a human donor in a cohort sampled during active COVID-19. The sequencing input was peripheral blood. CDR3: CASRQGTTYEQYF. CDR3 nucleotides: TGTGCCAGCAGACAGGGTACCACCTACGAGCAGTACTTC.